These 16 T cell receptor beta chains originate from one sample sequenced in a study of early T cells in non-severe SARS-CoV-2 infection. In TCRdb, the 5' RACE reads were re-called with MiXCR into one record per CDR3 protein. Among 100,000 to 150,000 distinct CDR3 sequences listed, 15% were seen once. The specimen was whole blood. These receptors all stem from an adult who was a healthcare worker with PCR-confirmed SARS-CoV-2 infection or an uninfected control (not recorded which).

This clonotype was observed a handful of times. The chain recombines TRBV5-1 with TRBJ2-5, with 13 nucleotides matching TRBD2. Per germline, CDR1 SGHRS and CDR2 YFSETQ. This CDR3 is built from 17 residues. V was pared by 7 bases and J by 5 bases, with 14 bases of the junction left unmatched. The CDR3 loop reads CASRMGLTSGGSETQYF. CDR3 DNA sequence: TGCGCCAGCCGGATGGGACTGACTAGCGGGGGGTCCGAGACCCAGTACTTC.

This clonotype was recorded a few times. J is TRBJ1-1 and V is TRBV7-9; a weak D match, TRBD1 (6 bases). This CDR3 spans 16 amino acids. V dropped 2 bases and J dropped 3 bases, with 16 bases sitting between them. Germline assignment: CDR1 SEHNR and CDR2 FQNEAQ (reference sequence). This CDR3 is CASSLRAGAGDTEAFF. CDR3 bases: TGTGCCAGCAGCTTACGGGCAGGGGCCGGGGACACTGAAGCTTTCTTT.

The V and J genes are TRBV2 and TRBJ2-3; no clear D gene. The CDR3 loop spans 12 amino acids. CDR1 and CDR2 from the germline V gene are SNHLY and FYNNEI. The V end lost 4 bases, the J end lost 6 bases, and 8 bases lay between the germline ends. The CDR3 DNA reads TGTGCCAGCAGTGCTCTGAGGGATACGCAGTATTTT. It encodes CASSALRDTQYF.

This clonotype was counted a few times. This chain connects TRBV27 to TRBJ1-6, with 9 bases matching TRBD1. The CDR3 spans 14 residues. The V and J ends lost 2 bases and 7 bases, in that order; junction bases with no gene match: 0. CDR1 and CDR2 from the germline V gene are MNHEY and SMNVEV (reference sequence). The CDR3 reads CASSLGTGNSPLHF. The CDR3 bases are TGTGCCAGCAGTTTAGGGACAGGGAATTCACCCCTCCACTTT.

In this sample, this clonotype turned up many times. The chain links TRBV12-3 or TRBV12-4 to TRBJ2-7, with a weak D call TRBD1 (6 bases). The V and J ends lost 1 base and 7 bases respectively, with 32 bases between them. CDR3 length equals 20 residues. CDR3 residues: CASSLDARSAPGQITREQYF. The CDR3 DNA follows: TGTGCCAGCAGTTTAGATGCCCGCTCTGCTCCGGGACAAATTACGAGGGAGCAGTACTTC.

This clonotype was picked up many times. The gene calls are TRBV6-2 or TRBV6-3 and TRBJ2-5; D assignment may be TRBD1 or TRBD2 (5 bases each). V lost 6 bases to trimming and J lost 7 bases, with 18 bases between them. The CDR3 sequence is 14 residues long. CDR1 and CDR2 (germline): MNHEY, SVGEGT. CDR3 in DNA: TGTGCCAGCAGCTCTTCCGGGACGGGGAGGACCCAGTACTTC. It codes for CASSSSGTGRTQYF.

This clonotype was observed a few times. The chain is built from TRBV20-1 and TRBJ2-1; 11 bases are shared with TRBD2. Germline trimming cut 6 bases from V and 4 bases from J; bases unmatched to any gene: 5. Germline V gene data show CDR1 as DFQATT and CDR2 as SNEGSKA (reference sequence). The CDR3 runs 14 residues. The CDR3: CSARLAGRYNEQFF. For the CDR3, the DNA is TGCAGTGCGAGACTAGCGGGGAGATACAATGAGCAGTTCTTC.

The chain has TRBV2 and TRBJ2-5; 7 nucleotides line up with TRBD2. CDR1 and CDR2 from the germline V gene are SNHLY and FYNNEI. The CDR3 has 15 amino acids. Unmatched junction bases numbered 4, after V lost 2 bases and J lost 1 base. In DNA form, the CDR3 reads TGTGCCAGCAGTGAAATGCGGGGGAGCCAAGAGACCCAGTACTTC. Encoded protein: CASSEMRGSQETQYF. Supplemented by reference TRBV2 and TRBJ2-5, the full variable domain reads EPEVTQTPSHQVTQMGQEVILRCVPISNHLYFYWYRQILGQKVEFLVSFYNNEISEKSEIFDDQFSVERPDGSNFTLKIRSTKLEDSAMYFCASSEMRGSQETQYFGPGTRLLVL.

In DNA, the CDR3 is TGTGCCTGGAGTGACTTAACCTCCACTGAAGCTTTCTTT. This translates into CAWSDLTSTEAFF. V usage is TRBV30 and J usage is TRBJ1-1; D not resolved. Germline CDR1 reads GTSNPN; CDR2 reads SVGIG (reference sequence). Trimming removed 1 base at V and 4 bases at J, with 10 bases between. This CDR3 is built from 13 residues.

The V and J genes are TRBV20-1 and TRBJ2-2; D is unresolved. Germline-derived CDR1 and CDR2 are DFQATT and SNEGSKA (reference sequence). CDR3 length: 14 residues. V was pared by 0 bases and J by 5 bases, with 10 bases between. CDR3 DNA sequence: TGCAGTGCTAGAGATAGAAGTTTTACCGGGGAGCTGTTTTTT. Its translation is CSARDRSFTGELFF.

Many counts were recorded for this clonotype. V and J are TRBV7-3 and TRBJ2-5, with 12 bases that match TRBD2. The CDR3 contains 15 residues. Germline CDR1 and CDR2: SGHTA and FQGTGA. V lost 0 bases and J lost 5; bases outside the gene matches: 1. As DNA, the CDR3 is TGTGCCAGCAGCTTAACCGGGACTAGCGGGGAGACCCAGTACTTC. The encoded protein is CASSLTGTSGETQYF.

This chain uses TRBV7-7 with TRBJ2-1; a weak D match, TRBD2 (5 bases). V shed 1 base and J shed 5 bases, with 15 bases lying between them. Germline V CDR1 and CDR2: SSHAT, FNYEAQ (reference sequence). The CDR3 is made up of 16 amino acids. CDR3 sequence: CASSLGPTIPNNEQFF. CDR3 coding DNA: TGTGCCAGCAGCTTAGGGCCGACTATCCCTAACAATGAGCAGTTCTTC.

The chain is built from TRBV3-1 and TRBJ1-1; 9 bases are a match to TRBD1. The junction had 8 bases not matched to a gene; V was cut back by 4 bases and J by 5 bases. CDR3 length: 15 residues. In germline, CDR1 is LGHDT, CDR2 YNNKEL (reference sequence). In nucleotides, the CDR3 is TGTGCCAGCAGCCGAGCGGGACAGGGCAATACTGAAGCTTTCTTT. Translation gives CASSRAGQGNTEAFF. Variable domain in full (rest from reference TRBV3-1 and TRBJ1-1): DTAVSQTPKYLVTQMGNDKSIKCEQNLGHDTMYWYKQDSKKFLKIMFSYNNKELIINETVPNRFSPKSPDKAHLNLHINSLELGDSAVYFCASSRAGQGNTEAFFGQGTRLTVV.

This clonotype was detected only a few times. The chain is built from TRBV12-3 or TRBV12-4 and TRBJ2-5; D possibly corresponds to TRBD2 (5 bases). This CDR3 region has 14 residues. The V and J ends lost 3 bases and 2 bases respectively, with 10 bases between them. DNA for the CDR3: TGTGCCAGCAGTTTTAATCGGGGACAAGAGACCCAGTACTTC. Translated: CASSFNRGQETQYF.

This clonotype was counted a few times. The gene calls are TRBV29-1 and TRBJ2-7; no definite D call. The V end was cut by 7 bases, the J end by 1 base, with 11 bases between. The CDR3 is 12 amino acids. Germline-derived CDR1 and CDR2 are SQVTM and ANQGSEA. CDR3 protein: CSARISSYEQYF. The CDR3 bases are TGCAGCGCCAGGATAAGTTCCTACGAGCAGTACTTC.

This clonotype was detected only a few times. The genes are TRBV7-9 and TRBJ2-7; no clear D. This CDR3 has 13 residues. Trimming removed 3 bases at V and 2 bases at J, with 8 bases between. In germline, CDR1 is SEHNR, CDR2 FQNEAQ (reference sequence). For the CDR3, the DNA is TGTGCCAGCAGCTTTGATGGGCCCTACGAGCAGTACTTC. This codes for CASSFDGPYEQYF.